This T cell receptor beta chain was recovered during a study of shared clonotypes between healthy human individuals. Points from the study as a whole: The sole specimen, blood, was sampled, and tissue repertoires likely differ.

Germline V gene data show CDR1 as SGHRS and CDR2 as YFSETQ. CDR3 length: 14 residues. The ends were cut back, 4 bases at V and 4 bases at J, with 15 bases in the middle. Notes on this clone: The target antigen is unknown.

Among the donors, all were Caucasian adults who lived in Nashville, Tennessee. Running of the assay took place at deep level. Every immunoSEQ plate was one replicate of a subset's evenly spread DNA. Profiled with immunoSEQ multiplex PCR; TCRdb holds only in-frame clones, not every one. The sample contains about 490,000 clones, approximately 80% of which appear only once. The chain couples TRBV5-1 to TRBJ2-7; D might be TRBD1 or TRBD2, each matching 7 bases. This clonotype originated in a woman between 40 and 55 years old in good health. Some clones in this sample may be carry-over from other donors' samples. The sample comprised PBMCs. The CDR3 spells CASSREGQSYEQYF. The DNA of the CDR3 is TGCGCCAGCAGCAGGGAGGGACAGAGTTACGAGCAGTACTTC.